This T cell receptor (beta chain) was captured by sequencing in a study of CD8+CD57+ T cells in acquired aplastic anemia. Trimming removed 10 bases at V and 5 bases at J, with 21 bases between. This CDR3 region has 15 residues. Germline-derived CDR1 and CDR2 are ENHRY and SYGVKD. Using genomic DNA as the template, TCR beta VDJ and CDR3 profiling was carried out. TCRdb independently ran MiXCR on the reads; one entry per CDR3 protein. The profile shows 200,000 to 250,000 distinct CDR3 sequences, approximately 51% of them singletons. Concerning this clonotype: A much more abundant neighbour one base away suggests this may be a read error.

The sequenced patients had an expansion of CD8+CD57+ cells seen by flow cytometry. The sequenced sample was sorted CD4+, CD8+, or CD8+CD57+ T cells (not recorded which) from PBMCs. This chain uses TRBV10-3 with TRBJ1-5, with D unclear. The sequence was obtained from a human donor with aplastic anemia. The CDR3 here is CASRPAGLQHQPQHF. CDR3 nucleotide sequence: TGTGCCAGCAGACCAGCCGGCCTCCAACATCAGCCCCAGCATTTT.